This TCR beta chain derives from a study of Graves' ophthalmopathy and Graves' hyperthyroidism. Scientists amplified the TCR beta CDR3 regions from RNA transcripts. The workflow started with a first-round RT-PCR run with HTBI primers and then moved on to a second-round multiplex PCR. TCRdb fed the multiplex PCR reads into MiXCR, producing one record per CDR3 protein. This table holds 660,000 or so distinct CDR3 sequences, about 40% found once. Ophthalmopathic donors had moderate-to-severe activity, CAS ≥3 and NOSPECS ≥4, with disease that had lasted under 3 months. Other autoimmune diseases, uncontrolled infections, pregnancy or lactation excluded patients from enrollment. This CDR3 is 14 amino acids long. Germline V CDR1 and CDR2: KGHDR, SFDVKD. Trimming cost V 4 bases and J 6 bases; bases outside gene matches: 3. Concerning this clonotype: Antigen unknown.

Study results and caveats: Blood also held most thyroid clonotypes expanded above 0.001 frequency. Ophthalmopathy was separated from stable hyperthyroidism by a 13-signature model with 87.88% sensitivity and around 84% specificity.

The TCR originated in an adult man with Graves' ophthalmopathy. The V gene is TRBV24-1, the J gene TRBJ1-5; 9 nucleotides agree with TRBD1. Sample: peripheral blood. The CDR3: CATSEGTGRQPQHF. CDR3 bases: TGTGCCACCAGTGAAGGGACAGGGCGTCAGCCCCAGCATTTT.